Following are 18 T cell receptor beta chains from one sample sequenced in a study of T cell responses to AZD1222 COVID-19 vaccine. This table comes from immunoSEQ multiplex PCR, and its TCRdb copy is limited to in-frame clones, with some not included. This table has around 65,000 clones, roughly four fifths appearing once. The material was peripheral blood, obtained 28 days after the second AZD1222 dose. Every receptor here comes from an adult who received the AZD1222 COVID-19 vaccine.

The chain combines TRBV2 with TRBJ2-7, with TRBD2 identical over 8 bases. The CDR3 extends over 12 amino acids. V shed 4 bases, J shed 10 bases, and the junction held 6 bases outside the gene matches. Germline V gives CDR1 SNHLY, CDR2 FYNNEI. CDR3 sequence: CASSVMREDQYF. The CDR3 nucleotides read TGTGCCAGCAGTGTCATGCGGGAGGACCAGTACTTC.

The CDR3 region is CASSQEEREFDEQYF. The CDR3 region has the DNA TGTGCCAGCAGCCAAGAAGAGCGGGAGTTCGACGAGCAGTACTTC. J is TRBJ2-7 and V is TRBV4-2; TRBD2 matches at 8 bases. The CDR3 is made up of 15 amino acids. From germline, CDR1 is LGHNA and CDR2 YNFKEQ. The J segment lost 5 bases and the V segment lost 0 bases, leaving 6 bases of the junction unmatched.

The chain uses TRBV6-2 or TRBV6-3 and TRBJ1-5, with a tentative D call TRBD1 (5 bases). This CDR3 is 14 amino acids long. V dropped 7 bases and J dropped 2 bases, with 12 bases sitting between them. Germline CDR1 is MNHEY and CDR2 is SVGEGT. CDR3 in DNA: TGTGCCAGCACCCCGATGGGGGGCAATCAGCCCCAGCATTTT. It specifies CASTPMGGNQPQHF.

The V gene is TRBV7-2, the J gene TRBJ2-7; no clear D. With 4 bases removed from V and 2 bases from J, the gap between germline ends came to 9 bases. Germline assignment: CDR1 SGHTA and CDR2 FQGNSA. This CDR3 has 13 amino acids. CDR3 region: CASSSDLAYEQYF. In DNA form, the CDR3 reads TGTGCCAGCAGCTCCGACCTTGCCTACGAGCAGTACTTC.

The chain links TRBV28 to TRBJ1-5, with D perhaps TRBD1 (6 bases). This CDR3 has 18 residues. V was trimmed by 3 bases and J by 1 base, leaving 19 bases between them. Germline assignment: CDR1 MDHEN and CDR2 SYDVKM. The CDR3 nucleotides are TGTGCCAGCAGTTTTAGTCAGGGGCGGTGGGGAAGCAATCAGCCCCAGCATTTT. Amino acid sequence: CASSFSQGRWGSNQPQHF.

This chain uses TRBV7-2 with TRBJ2-1; TRBD1 matches at 8 bases. There are 18 residues in the CDR3. V shed 0 bases, J shed 5 bases, and the junction held 12 bases outside the gene matches. The V gene's germline CDR1 is SGHTA and CDR2 FQGNSA. CDR3 DNA sequence: TGTGCCAGCAGCTTAGCCCCCTCCATAGGACAGGGTCACAATGAGCAGTTCTTC. It specifies CASSLAPSIGQGHNEQFF.

The CDR3 DNA follows: TGTGCCAGCAGTCCTTATGTTTACAATGAGCAGTTCTTC. It translates to CASSPYVYNEQFF. The V call is TRBV7-2, the J call TRBJ2-1; D gene uncertain. Germline V CDR1 and CDR2: SGHTA, FQGNSA. The CDR3 has 13 amino acids. Between the trimmed V and J ends, which lost 6 bases and 4 bases, there was a span of 10 bases.

This clone was seen once. The V and J genes are TRBV2 and TRBJ2-1; 9 bases map to TRBD2. After removal of 5 bases from V and 5 bases from J, the junction contained 4 bases not matched to a gene. Germline lookup yields CDR1 SNHLY and CDR2 FYNNEI. This CDR3 is built from 14 residues. CDR3: CASSRLAENNEQFF. In DNA, the CDR3 is TGTGCCAGCAGTCGACTAGCGGAAAACAATGAGCAGTTCTTC.

This rearrangement joins TRBV30 to TRBJ1-1; D is possibly TRBD1 (5 bases). The CDR3 contains 15 residues. Trimming took 3 bases from V and 12 from J, leaving 26 bases between them. From germline, CDR1 is GTSNPN and CDR2 SVGIG (reference sequence). CDR3 residues: CAWSPQRRGTATTFF. For the CDR3, the DNA is TGTGCCTGGAGCCCACAACGGAGGGGAACCGCAACAACTTTCTTT.

This chain connects TRBV4-3 to TRBJ2-6; 8 nucleotides align to TRBD1. The CDR3 sequence is 18 residues long. V shed 0 bases, J shed 3 bases, and the junction held 7 bases outside the gene matches. The germline CDR1 and CDR2 sequences are LGHNA and YSLEER. The CDR3 is CASSQDQGARGGANVLTF. The CDR3 region has the DNA TGCGCCAGCAGCCAAGATCAGGGGGCAAGGGGTGGGGCCAACGTCCTGACTTTC.

V usage is TRBV10-3 and J usage is TRBJ1-5, with D possibly matching TRBD1 (5 bases). Germline V CDR1 and CDR2: ENHRY, SYGVKD. This CDR3 is built from 13 residues. Trimming shortened V by 3 bases and J by 4 bases, and 7 bases separated the two germline ends. CDR3 sequence: CAISEQANQPQHF. As DNA, the CDR3 is TGTGCCATCAGTGAACAGGCGAATCAGCCCCAGCATTTT.

V usage is TRBV19 and J usage is TRBJ2-1; 8 bases are a match to TRBD2. The CDR3 contains 18 residues. Germline V lookup: CDR1 LNHDA, CDR2 SQIVND (reference sequence). V gave up 5 bases and J gave up 5 bases; unmatched junction bases: 17. This chain's CDR3 is CASSPRGGGSRGDNEQFF. CDR3 nucleotide sequence: TGTGCCAGTAGTCCCCGGGGAGGTGGTTCGCGGGGGGACAATGAGCAGTTCTTC.

This CDR3 is CASSRGWREGNTGELFF. DNA of the CDR3: TGTGCCAGCAGCCGCGGATGGCGGGAGGGGAACACCGGGGAGCTGTTTTTT. V is TRBV11-3 and J is TRBJ2-2; 9 bases match TRBD2. J gave up 1 base and V 5 bases, and 8 bases lay outside the gene matches. Per germline, CDR1 SGHNT and CDR2 YENEEA. The length of the CDR3 is 17 residues.

This chain joins TRBV5-1 and TRBJ2-7; the match to TRBD1 covers 8 bases. The CDR3 runs to 14 residues. Germline V gene lookup returns CDR1 SGHRS and CDR2 YFSETQ. The V gene end was trimmed by 5 bases and the J gene end by 3 bases; junction bases not matched to a gene: 7. The CDR3 reads CASRSGTGFYEQYF. CDR3 coding DNA: TGCGCCAGCAGATCCGGGACAGGTTTCTACGAGCAGTACTTC.

A few counts support this clone. CDR3 coding DNA: TGTGCCAGCAGGAGGGACACGACCTATGGCTACACCTTC. Its translation: CASRRDTTYGYTF. The J gene is TRBJ1-2, the V gene TRBV7-9; maybe TRBD1 (6 bases). In germline, CDR1 is SEHNR, CDR2 FQNEAQ (reference sequence). CDR3 length: 13 residues. V was cut by 6 bases and J by 4 bases, with 12 bases left in between.

CDR3 residues: CASSFYTMNTEAFF. DNA for the CDR3: TGTGCCAGCAGCTTTTACACCATGAACACTGAAGCTTTCTTT. The V and J genes are TRBV5-6 and TRBJ1-1, with no clear D. V lost 2 bases to trimming and J lost 0 bases, with 8 bases between them. Looked up from germline, CDR1 is SGHDT and CDR2 is YYEEEE. CDR3 size: 14 residues.

The V and J genes are TRBV20-1 and TRBJ2-7; D might be TRBD2 (5 bases). This CDR3 contains 14 residues. CDR1 is DFQATT, CDR2 SNEGSKA, per germline (reference sequence). Trimming shortened V by 3 bases and J by 1 base, and 13 bases separated the two germline ends. The CDR3 here is CSASLPSGSYEQYF. The CDR3 nucleotides are TGCAGTGCTAGTCTTCCGAGCGGTTCCTACGAGCAGTACTTC.

The chain couples TRBV5-1 to TRBJ2-5, with D maybe TRBD2 (6 bases). CDR3 length: 16 residues. Trimming cost V 4 bases and J 5 bases, with 21 bases left between them. Germline CDR1 SGHRS, CDR2 YFSETQ. The CDR3 spells CASSAVPDGGGETQYF. As DNA, the CDR3 is TGCGCCAGCAGCGCGGTCCCTGACGGCGGAGGGGAGACCCAGTACTTC.